The 23 T cell receptor beta chains below were found in one sample sequenced in a study of shared clonotypes between healthy human individuals. The data were produced by immunoSEQ multiplex PCR, yet TCRdb's version contains in-frame clones alone and is incomplete. The sample shows 2 million to 2.5 million clones, just over 90% of them seen only once. The specimen sequenced was naive CD4+ T cells from PBMCs. Sample subset: CD45RA+ positively selected. The source is a man aged 18 to 35 in good health. Some clones in this sample may be carry-over from other donors' samples.

V gene TRBV5-5 combines with J gene TRBJ2-1; D may be TRBD2 (5 bases). CDR3 length: 11 amino acids. The V gene's germline CDR1 is SGHKS and CDR2 YYEKEE (reference sequence). V was pared by 3 bases and J by 10 bases, with 8 bases between. In nucleotides, the CDR3 is TGTGCCAGCAGCTGGGGAGCAGAGCAGTTCTTC. Its protein product is CASSWGAEQFF.

In regard to this clone: This same CDR3 is encoded by further DNA sequences in the sample. V is TRBV5-1 and J is TRBJ1-2, with D uncertain. CDR1 and CDR2 (germline): SGHRS, YFSETQ. The CDR3 runs 13 residues. V was cut by 0 bases and J by 3 bases, with 6 bases left in between. This CDR3 reads CASSLDRDYGYTF. The CDR3 DNA reads TGCGCCAGCAGCTTGGATCGCGACTATGGCTACACCTTC.

This chain connects TRBV12-5 to TRBJ2-5; D is unclear. The CDR3 loop spans 14 amino acids. V gave up 1 base and J gave up 1 base, with 7 bases separating them. The germline V gene encodes CDR1 LGHNT and CDR2 FRNRAP. The CDR3 bases are TGTGCTAGTGGTTTGGGCAATCCCCAAGAGACCCAGTACTTC. This translates into CASGLGNPQETQYF.

V and J are TRBV4-2 and TRBJ2-5; a possible D gene is TRBD2 (6 bases). CDR3 size: 17 residues. Germline CDR1 LGHNA, CDR2 YNFKEQ. Trimming cost V 4 bases and J 5 bases, with 23 bases left between them. CDR3 protein: CASSPGMAGPVWETQYF. DNA for the CDR3: TGTGCCAGCAGCCCGGGGATGGCGGGGCCCGTCTGGGAGACCCAGTACTTC.

The V and J genes are TRBV7-6 and TRBJ2-7, with 7 bases fitting TRBD1. Unmatched junction bases numbered 10, after V lost 1 base and J lost 1 base. Germline V CDR1 and CDR2: SGHVS, FNYEAQ. This CDR3 comprises 17 residues. In DNA form, the CDR3 reads TGTGCCAGCAGCTTAGTGAGGGGGCAGGGGGAGTCCTACGAGCAGTACTTC. Its protein is CASSLVRGQGESYEQYF.

The chain carries TRBV6-1 and TRBJ2-1, with 7 nucleotides matching TRBD2. Germline-derived CDR1 and CDR2 are MNHNS and SASEGT. This CDR3 is 16 amino acids long. After removal of 1 base from V and 4 bases from J, the junction contained 7 bases not matched to a gene. CDR3 region: CASSEGRPSGYNEQFF. CDR3 nucleotide sequence: TGTGCCAGCAGTGAAGGAAGGCCTAGCGGATACAATGAGCAGTTCTTC.

The genes are TRBV14 and TRBJ2-5, with 9 bases matching TRBD2. Germline trimming cut 3 bases from V and 5 bases from J; bases unmatched to any gene: 7. Germline CDR1 and CDR2: SGHDN and FVKESK. This CDR3 region has 15 residues. In nucleotides, the CDR3 is TGTGCCAGCAGCCAGAGCGGGGGGCAGTGGGAGACCCAGTACTTC. Translating it yields CASSQSGGQWETQYF.

The chain's CDR3 is CASGSAPGGDIQYF. DNA of the CDR3: TGTGCCAGCGGGTCCGCCCCCGGGGGGGACATTCAGTACTTC. V and J are TRBV6-1 and TRBJ2-4, with 8 bases aligning to TRBD2. Losses at the gene ends were 8 bases for V and 8 bases for J; bases not matched to a gene: 11. CDR3 length: 14 amino acids. Germline CDR1 is MNHNS and CDR2 is SASEGT.

Comments on this clone: Additional DNA sequences in this sample encode the identical CDR3. The V gene is TRBV9, the J gene TRBJ1-3; no clear D gene. The CDR3 is made up of 15 amino acids. The germline V gene encodes CDR1 SGDLS and CDR2 YYNGEE. Trimming pared 0 bases from V and 0 bases from J, leaving 7 bases between. The CDR3 region has the DNA TGTGCCAGCAGCGTAGGGGGTACCTCTGGAAACACCATATATTTT. It is translated as CASSVGGTSGNTIYF.

V and J are TRBV9 and TRBJ1-2, with 12 nucleotides matching TRBD1. The V segment lost 4 bases and the J segment 4 bases; nucleotides outside the gene matches: 11. CDR1 is SGDLS, CDR2 YYNGEE, per germline. CDR3 size: 17 residues. The chain's CDR3 is CASSLSGQGARGYGYTF. In DNA, the CDR3 is TGTGCCAGCAGCCTATCGGGACAGGGGGCGCGTGGCTATGGCTACACCTTC.

V and J are TRBV11-2 and TRBJ1-5; D is unresolved. The CDR3 contains 14 residues. Germline CDR1 and CDR2: SGHAT and FQNNGV. With 5 bases removed from V and 0 bases from J, the gap between germline ends came to 8 bases. This chain's CDR3 is CASSRGISNQPQHF. The CDR3 DNA reads TGTGCCAGCAGCCGGGGAATTAGCAATCAGCCCCAGCATTTT.

The genes are TRBV7-8 and TRBJ2-3; 13 nucleotides line up with TRBD2. Trimming removed 5 bases from V and 6 bases from J; junction bases left unmatched: 5. Germline loops: CDR1 SGHVS, CDR2 FQNEAQ. The length of the CDR3 is 15 residues. The DNA of the CDR3 is TGTGCCAGCAGCCAACTAGCGGGAGGGTCCGATACGCAGTATTTT. It specifies CASSQLAGGSDTQYF.

This chain joins TRBV2 and TRBJ2-7; D remains unclear. This CDR3 contains 13 residues. The V gene's germline CDR1 is SNHLY and CDR2 FYNNEI. V was clipped by 3 bases and J by 2 bases, with 8 bases between them. CDR3 in amino acids: CASSDGLPYEQYF. The DNA of the CDR3 is TGTGCCAGCAGTGATGGGCTCCCCTACGAGCAGTACTTC.

This clone was picked up one time. The chain uses TRBV7-9 and TRBJ2-6; the D is unclear. This CDR3 is 15 amino acids long. Trimming removed 5 bases from V and 2 bases from J, with 10 bases in between. The V gene's germline CDR1 is SEHNR and CDR2 FQNEAQ (reference sequence). CDR3 nucleotide sequence: TGTGCCAGCAGCCCCCTAGATGCTGGGGCCAACGTCCTGACTTTC. This gives the protein CASSPLDAGANVLTF.

The chain joins TRBV28 to TRBJ2-6, with D hard to call. CDR1 MDHEN and CDR2 SYDVKM come from the germline V gene. V dropped 6 bases and J dropped 4 bases, with 10 bases sitting between them. The CDR3 covers 14 residues. CDR3 sequence (DNA): TGTGCCAGCAGCACCCCCAACGGGGCCAACGTCCTGACTTTC. This sequence encodes CASSTPNGANVLTF.

This chain uses TRBV14 with TRBJ2-5, with D possibly being TRBD2 (5 bases). V shed 4 bases and J shed 5 bases, with 17 bases lying between them. The CDR3 is 15 residues long. In germline, CDR1 is SGHDN, CDR2 FVKESK. The CDR3 coding sequence is TGTGCCAGCAGCCTAATGGACGGCGGCGGGGAGACCCAGTACTTC. Its protein product is CASSLMDGGGETQYF.

Comment on this clone: Other nucleotide sequences in the sample specify the same CDR3. This chain joins TRBV6-5 and TRBJ2-1; 8 positions match TRBD1. V lost 2 bases, J lost 6 bases, and 3 bases stayed unmatched. The CDR3 has 14 amino acids. Germline V gives CDR1 MNHEY, CDR2 SVGAGI. The CDR3: CASSYRTGTNEQFF. CDR3 bases: TGTGCCAGCAGTTACAGGACAGGGACCAATGAGCAGTTCTTC.

This rearrangement joins TRBV7-3 to TRBJ2-2; no clear D. The V end lost 5 bases, the J end lost 5 bases, and 9 bases lay between the germline ends. The CDR3 contains 13 residues. Germline V gene data show CDR1 as SGHTA and CDR2 as FQGTGA. In DNA form, the CDR3 reads TGTGCCAGCAGCCATGGGTCTACCGGGGAGCTGTTTTTT. This codes for CASSHGSTGELFF.

This clone was counted once. The CDR3 bases are TGCGCCAGCGCGGTGGGGACAGCAGACAATGAGCAGTTCTTC. Translated: CASAVGTADNEQFF. V usage is TRBV5-1 and J usage is TRBJ2-1; 7 bases agree with TRBD1. Germline V gives CDR1 SGHRS, CDR2 YFSETQ. V lost 7 bases to trimming and J lost 5 bases; unmatched junction nucleotides: 9. CDR3 length equals 14 residues.

The chain combines TRBV5-5 with TRBJ1-4, with 9 bases that match TRBD1. J gave up 8 bases and V 0 bases, and 8 bases lay outside the gene matches. In germline, CDR1 is SGHKS, CDR2 YYEKEE (reference sequence). The length of the CDR3 is 16 residues. In DNA, the CDR3 is TGTGCCAGCAGCTTGGGTAGGGACAGGGCGTGGGAAAAACTGTTTTTT. It encodes CASSLGRDRAWEKLFF.

The chain has TRBV5-1 and TRBJ1-3; no clear D gene. The CDR3 runs to 15 residues. In germline, CDR1 is SGHRS, CDR2 YFSETQ. Trimming shortened V by 3 bases and J by 0 bases, and 10 bases separated the two germline ends. The DNA for the CDR3 is TGCGCCAGCAGCTCCGATTTTAGCTCTGGAAACACCATATATTTT. Its translation is CASSSDFSSGNTIYF.

The chain employs TRBV5-1 and TRBJ2-3; D perhaps matches TRBD2 (6 bases). Germline assignment: CDR1 SGHRS and CDR2 YFSETQ. The CDR3 is made up of 16 amino acids. V gave up 5 bases and J gave up 4 bases, with 20 bases separating them. The CDR3 coding sequence is TGCGCCAGCAGTGAGGAAGCGGGCGGGTTTGCAGATACGCAGTATTTT. Translating it yields CASSEEAGGFADTQYF.

J is TRBJ2-7 and V is TRBV11-1; unclear D gene. The germline CDR1 and CDR2 sequences are SGHAT and FQDESV (reference sequence). The CDR3 consists of 16 residues. V lost 3 bases and J lost 4, with 19 bases in between. CDR3 sequence: CASSLYSPGLPYEQYF. CDR3 bases: TGTGCCAGCAGCTTGTATTCCCCCGGCTTACCGTACGAGCAGTACTTC.